The present entry profiles one T cell receptor beta chain with its context. The data derive from a study of Graves' ophthalmopathy and Graves' hyperthyroidism. Germline CDR1 reads SGDLS; CDR2 reads YYNGEE. V lost 2 bases, J lost 9 bases, and 14 bases lay in between. The CDR3 runs to 13 residues. Transcripts of RNA were the source for amplifying TCR beta CDR3 regions. Amplification began with first-round RT-PCR using HTBI primers, then second-round multiplex PCR was performed. Via MiXCR, TCRdb re-called the multiplex PCR reads, giving one row per CDR3 protein. In the table there are 200,000 to 250,000 distinct CDR3 sequences, 20% to 25% of which are singletons.

This chain joins TRBV9 and TRBJ2-5; a weak D match, TRBD2 (6 bases). The specimen was peripheral blood. This sequence was found in a woman in her 50s with Graves' ophthalmopathy. The CDR3 DNA follows: TGTGCCAGCAGCGTCGGACCTGGGGAGGCCCAGTACTTC. This codes for CASSVGPGEAQYF.